This T cell receptor beta chain originates from a study of PD-1 blockade in classical Hodgkin lymphoma. Regarding the study as a whole: Newly diagnosed and completely responding patients shared comparable baseline diversity.

As for time point: cycle 4 day 1 (C4D1), after more than 5 weeks of nivolumab. Exposure to brentuximab vedotin varied, and each patient had relapsed following autologous stem cell transplantation. Clones were read by immunoSEQ multiplex PCR, and TCRdb kept only the in-frame ones, dropping some. Of 90,000 to 110,000 clones in the sample, over 85% were seen once. Comments on this clone: The antigen remains unidentified.

Per the germline V gene, CDR1 is ENHRY and CDR2 is SYGVKD. The CDR3 has 15 amino acids. Trimming at V came to 6 bases and at J to 10 bases, leaving 15 bases not matched to a gene. The material was peripheral blood mononuclear cells (PBMCs), obtained before the fourth cycle of nivolumab. This clonotype originated in a human donor with classical Hodgkin lymphoma. The J gene is TRBJ2-1, the V gene TRBV10-3; 7 bases agree with TRBD2. The CDR3 nucleotides are TGTGCCATCAGATCACCCAGCGGACTAGGTAGCGAGCAGTTCTTC. Protein: CAIRSPSGLGSEQFF.